This T cell receptor beta chain was sequenced for a study of vaccination effects on CD4 cells after COVID-19. Across the study: It was two doses of either the BNT162b2 or mRNA-1273 vaccine that participants received.

ViraFEST used viral peptide pools to expand antigen-specific CD4+ T cells before sequencing. It was after approximately 11 days of culture that CD4+ T cells were isolated. Negative nucleocapsid antibody tests before and after vaccination confirmed no previous SARS-CoV-2 infection. Cultures got half-medium changes with IL-2 on days 3 and 7. Assay: immunoSEQ multiplex PCR; the TCRdb copy retains only in-frame clones and omits some. The sample lists some 11,000 clones, roughly 70% seen once, with roughly a quarter in the top ten. CDR1 and CDR2 from the germline V gene are DFQATT and SNEGSKA (reference sequence). The V end lost 3 bases, the J end lost 2 bases, and 8 bases lay between the germline ends. The CDR3 is made up of 14 amino acids. As concerns this clone: The antigen remains undetermined.

The clonotype comes from a human donor who received a COVID-19 vaccine. The chain carries TRBV20-1 and TRBJ2-6; D unclear. Sample: CD4+ T cells from PBMCs cultured with HCoV-229E spike peptides, taken before COVID-19 vaccination. CDR3 nucleotides: TGCAGTGCTAGTTGGCGCACTGGGGCCAACGTCCTGACTTTC. This encodes CSASWRTGANVLTF.